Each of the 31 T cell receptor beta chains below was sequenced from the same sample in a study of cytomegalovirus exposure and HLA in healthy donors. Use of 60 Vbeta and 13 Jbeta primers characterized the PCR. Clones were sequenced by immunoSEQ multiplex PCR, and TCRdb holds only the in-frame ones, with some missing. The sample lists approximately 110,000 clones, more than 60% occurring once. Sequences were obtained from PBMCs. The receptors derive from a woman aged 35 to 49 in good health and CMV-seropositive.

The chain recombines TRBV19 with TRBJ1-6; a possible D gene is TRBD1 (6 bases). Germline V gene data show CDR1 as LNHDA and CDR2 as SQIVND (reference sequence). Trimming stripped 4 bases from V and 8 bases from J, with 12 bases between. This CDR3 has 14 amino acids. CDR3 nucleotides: TGTGCCAGTAGTAAGGACAGCTGGTATTCACCCCTCCACTTT. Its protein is CASSKDSWYSPLHF.

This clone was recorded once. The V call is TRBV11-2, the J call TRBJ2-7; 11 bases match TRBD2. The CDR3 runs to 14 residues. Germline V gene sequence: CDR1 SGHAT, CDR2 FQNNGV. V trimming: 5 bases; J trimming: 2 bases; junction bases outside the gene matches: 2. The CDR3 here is CASSGLAGPYEQYF. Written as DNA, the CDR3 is TGTGCCAGCAGCGGACTAGCGGGTCCCTACGAGCAGTACTTC.

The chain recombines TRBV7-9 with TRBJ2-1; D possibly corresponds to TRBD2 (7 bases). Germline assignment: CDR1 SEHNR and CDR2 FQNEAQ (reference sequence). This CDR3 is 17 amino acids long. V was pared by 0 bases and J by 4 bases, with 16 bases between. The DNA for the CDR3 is TGTGCCAGCAGCTTAGCGGGGGGGGGCCCCGGGTACAATGAGCAGTTCTTC. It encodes CASSLAGGGPGYNEQFF.

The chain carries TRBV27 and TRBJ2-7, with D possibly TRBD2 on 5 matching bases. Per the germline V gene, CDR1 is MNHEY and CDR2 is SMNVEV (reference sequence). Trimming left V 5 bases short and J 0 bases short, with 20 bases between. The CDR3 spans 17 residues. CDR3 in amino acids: CASSPWTGRAGSYEQYF. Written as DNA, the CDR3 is TGTGCCAGCAGTCCGTGGACTGGTCGTGCGGGCTCCTACGAGCAGTACTTC.

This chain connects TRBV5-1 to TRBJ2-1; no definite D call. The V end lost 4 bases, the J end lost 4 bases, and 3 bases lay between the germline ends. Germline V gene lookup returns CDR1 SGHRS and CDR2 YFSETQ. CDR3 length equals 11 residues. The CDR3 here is CASSLYNEQFF. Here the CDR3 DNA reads TGCGCCAGCAGCCTGTACAATGAGCAGTTCTTC.

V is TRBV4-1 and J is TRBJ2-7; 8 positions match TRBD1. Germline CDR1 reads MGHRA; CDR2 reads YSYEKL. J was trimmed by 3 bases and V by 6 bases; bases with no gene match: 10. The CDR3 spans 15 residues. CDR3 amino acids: CASSLADRGRYEQYF. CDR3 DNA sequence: TGCGCCAGCAGTCTAGCCGACAGGGGTCGCTACGAGCAGTACTTC.

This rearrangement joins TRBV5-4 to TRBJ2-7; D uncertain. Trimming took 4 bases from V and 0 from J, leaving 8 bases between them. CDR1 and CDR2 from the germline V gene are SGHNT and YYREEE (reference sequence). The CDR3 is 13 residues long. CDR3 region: CASSTQDSYEQYF. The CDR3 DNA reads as TGTGCCAGCAGCACCCAGGACTCCTACGAGCAGTACTTC.

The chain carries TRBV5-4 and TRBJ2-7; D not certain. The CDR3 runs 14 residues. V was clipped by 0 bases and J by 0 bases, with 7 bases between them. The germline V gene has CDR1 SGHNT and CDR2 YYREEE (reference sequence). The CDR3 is CASSLVGDSYEQYF. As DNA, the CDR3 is TGTGCCAGCAGCTTGGTCGGAGACTCCTACGAGCAGTACTTC.

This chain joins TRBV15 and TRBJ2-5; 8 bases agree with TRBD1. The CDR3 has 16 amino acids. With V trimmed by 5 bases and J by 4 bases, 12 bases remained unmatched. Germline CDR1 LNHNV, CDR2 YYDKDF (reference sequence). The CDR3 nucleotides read TGTGCCACCAGCTGGCTCGCCAGGGGGCTATTAGAGACCCAGTACTTC. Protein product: CATSWLARGLLETQYF.

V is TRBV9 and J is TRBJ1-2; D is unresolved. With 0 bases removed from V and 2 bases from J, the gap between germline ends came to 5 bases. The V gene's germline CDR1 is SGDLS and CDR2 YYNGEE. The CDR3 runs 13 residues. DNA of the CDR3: TGTGCCAGCAGCGTAGACAGCAACTATGGCTACACCTTC. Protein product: CASSVDSNYGYTF.

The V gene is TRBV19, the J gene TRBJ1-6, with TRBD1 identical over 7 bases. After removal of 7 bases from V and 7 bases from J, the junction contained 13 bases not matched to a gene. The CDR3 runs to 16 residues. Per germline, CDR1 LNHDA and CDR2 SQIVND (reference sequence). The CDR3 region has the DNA TGTGCCAGTACTCGCCAGGGGGAAGGGTACAATTCACCCCTCCACTTT. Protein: CASTRQGEGYNSPLHF.

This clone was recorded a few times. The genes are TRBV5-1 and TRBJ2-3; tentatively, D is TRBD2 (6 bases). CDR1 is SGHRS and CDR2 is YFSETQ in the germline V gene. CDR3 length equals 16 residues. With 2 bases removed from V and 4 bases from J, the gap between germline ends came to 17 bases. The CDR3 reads CASSLGRGGLADTQYF. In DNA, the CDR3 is TGCGCCAGCAGCTTAGGGCGGGGAGGATTAGCAGATACGCAGTATTTT.

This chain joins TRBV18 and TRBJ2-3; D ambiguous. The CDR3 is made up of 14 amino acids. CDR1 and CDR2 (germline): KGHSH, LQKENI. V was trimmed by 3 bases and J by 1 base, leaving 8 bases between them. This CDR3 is CASSPVRGTDTQYF. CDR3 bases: TGTGCCAGCTCACCCGTGCGCGGCACAGATACGCAGTATTTT.

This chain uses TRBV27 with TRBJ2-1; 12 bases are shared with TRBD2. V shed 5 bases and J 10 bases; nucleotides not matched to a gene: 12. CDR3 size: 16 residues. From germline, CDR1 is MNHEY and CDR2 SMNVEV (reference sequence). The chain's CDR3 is CASSAYSSGRAEEQFF. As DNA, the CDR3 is TGTGCCAGCAGTGCCTACTCTAGCGGGAGGGCCGAAGAGCAGTTCTTC.

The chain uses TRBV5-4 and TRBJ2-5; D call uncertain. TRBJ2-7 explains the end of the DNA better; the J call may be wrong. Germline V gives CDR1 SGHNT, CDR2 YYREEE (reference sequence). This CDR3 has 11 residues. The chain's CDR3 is CASSTHYEQYF. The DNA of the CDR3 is TGTGCCAGCAGCACCCACTACGAGCAGTACTTC.

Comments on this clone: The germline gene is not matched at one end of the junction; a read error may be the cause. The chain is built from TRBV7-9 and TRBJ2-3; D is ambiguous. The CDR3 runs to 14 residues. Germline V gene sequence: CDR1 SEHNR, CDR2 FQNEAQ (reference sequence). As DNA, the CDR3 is TGTTCCAGCAGAACGTCTGGAGGCACAGATACGCAGTATTTT. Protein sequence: CSSRTSGGTDTQYF.

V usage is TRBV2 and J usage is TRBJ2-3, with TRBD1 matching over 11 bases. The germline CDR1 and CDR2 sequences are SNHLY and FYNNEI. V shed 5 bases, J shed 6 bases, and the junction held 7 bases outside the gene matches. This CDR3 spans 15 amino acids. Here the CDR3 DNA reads TGTGCCAGCAGTATGGACAGGGGGCTATCGGATACGCAGTATTTT. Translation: CASSMDRGLSDTQYF.

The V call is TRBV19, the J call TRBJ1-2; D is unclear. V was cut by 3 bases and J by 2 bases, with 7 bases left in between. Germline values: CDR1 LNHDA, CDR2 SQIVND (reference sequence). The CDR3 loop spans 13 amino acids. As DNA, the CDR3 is TGTGCCAGTAGTATTGCGGTGAACTATGGCTACACCTTC. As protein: CASSIAVNYGYTF. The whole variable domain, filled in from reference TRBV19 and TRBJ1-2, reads DGGITQSPKYLFRKEGQNVTLSCEQNLNHDAMYWYRQDPGQGLRLIYYSQIVNDFQKGDIAEGYSVSREKKESFPLTVTSAQKNPTAFYLCASSIAVNYGYTFGSGTRLTVV.

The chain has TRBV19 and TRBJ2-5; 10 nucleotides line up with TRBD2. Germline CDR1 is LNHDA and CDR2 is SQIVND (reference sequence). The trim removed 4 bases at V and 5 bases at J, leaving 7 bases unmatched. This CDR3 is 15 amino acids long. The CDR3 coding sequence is TGTGCCAGTAGTACCTCTAGCGGGAGTCTGGAGACCCAGTACTTC. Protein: CASSTSSGSLETQYF.

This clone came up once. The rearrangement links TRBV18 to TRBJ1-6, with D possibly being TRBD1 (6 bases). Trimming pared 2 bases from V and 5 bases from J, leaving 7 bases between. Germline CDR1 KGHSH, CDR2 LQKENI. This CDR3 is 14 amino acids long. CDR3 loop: CASSPSGDNSPLHF. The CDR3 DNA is TGTGCCAGCTCACCATCAGGGGATAATTCACCCCTCCACTTT.

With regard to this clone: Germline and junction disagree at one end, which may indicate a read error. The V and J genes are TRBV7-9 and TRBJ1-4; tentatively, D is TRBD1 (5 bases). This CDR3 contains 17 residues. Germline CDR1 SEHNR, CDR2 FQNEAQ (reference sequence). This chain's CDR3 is CSSTRMGQGSTNEKLFF. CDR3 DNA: TGTTCCAGCACCCGGATGGGGCAGGGTTCGACTAATGAAAAACTGTTTTTT.

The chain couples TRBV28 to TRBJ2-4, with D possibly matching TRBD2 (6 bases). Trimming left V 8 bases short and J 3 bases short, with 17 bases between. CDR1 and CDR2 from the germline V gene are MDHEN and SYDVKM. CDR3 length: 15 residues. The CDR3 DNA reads TGTGCCAGCGGATTACAGGAGGGGTTCAAAAACATTCAGTACTTC. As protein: CASGLQEGFKNIQYF.

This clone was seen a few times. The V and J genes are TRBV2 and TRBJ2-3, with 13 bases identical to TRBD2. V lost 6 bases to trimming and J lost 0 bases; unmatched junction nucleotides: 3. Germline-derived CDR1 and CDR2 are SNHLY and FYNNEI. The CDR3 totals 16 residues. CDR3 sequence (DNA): TGTGCCAGCAGGAGGACTAGCGGGAGCAGCACAGATACGCAGTATTTT. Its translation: CASRRTSGSSTDTQYF.

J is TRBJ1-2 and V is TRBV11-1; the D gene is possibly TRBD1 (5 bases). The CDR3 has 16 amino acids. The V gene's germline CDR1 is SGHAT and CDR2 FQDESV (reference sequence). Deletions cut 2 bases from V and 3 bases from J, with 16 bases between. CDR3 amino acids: CASSLYSGYSDYGYTF. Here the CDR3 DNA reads TGTGCCAGCAGCTTATACTCAGGGTATTCGGACTATGGCTACACCTTC.

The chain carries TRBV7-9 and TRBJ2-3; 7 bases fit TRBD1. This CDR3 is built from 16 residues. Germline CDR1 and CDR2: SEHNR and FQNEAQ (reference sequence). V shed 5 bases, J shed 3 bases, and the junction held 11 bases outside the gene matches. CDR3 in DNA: TGTGCCAGCAGCCCACGACAGGGTGATTATACAGATACGCAGTATTTT. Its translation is CASSPRQGDYTDTQYF.

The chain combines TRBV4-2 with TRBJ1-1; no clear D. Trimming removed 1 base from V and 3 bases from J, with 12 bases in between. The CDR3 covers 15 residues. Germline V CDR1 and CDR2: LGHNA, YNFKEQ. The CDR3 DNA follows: TGTGCCAGCAGCCAAGTATCGGCCGGGGACACTGAAGCTTTCTTT. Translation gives CASSQVSAGDTEAFF.

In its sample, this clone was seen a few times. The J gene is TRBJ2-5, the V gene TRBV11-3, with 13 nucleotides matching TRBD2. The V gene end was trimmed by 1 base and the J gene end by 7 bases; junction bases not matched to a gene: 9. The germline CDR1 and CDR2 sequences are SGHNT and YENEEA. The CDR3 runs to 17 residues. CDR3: CASSLALRTSGRWTQYF. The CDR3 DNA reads TGTGCCAGCAGCTTAGCCCTGAGGACTAGCGGGAGATGGACCCAGTACTTC.

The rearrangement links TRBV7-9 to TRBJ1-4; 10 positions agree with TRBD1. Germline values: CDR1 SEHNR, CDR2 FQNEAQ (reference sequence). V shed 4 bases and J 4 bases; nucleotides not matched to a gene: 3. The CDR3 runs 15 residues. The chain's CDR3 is CASSSTGGVNEKLFF. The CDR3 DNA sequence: TGTGCCAGCAGCTCGACAGGGGGCGTTAATGAAAAACTGTTTTTT.

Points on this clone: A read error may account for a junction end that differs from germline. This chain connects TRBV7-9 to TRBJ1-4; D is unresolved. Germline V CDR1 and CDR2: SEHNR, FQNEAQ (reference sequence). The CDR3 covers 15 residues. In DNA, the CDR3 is TGTTCCAGCAGCTTCGGACTGCCAACTAATGAAAAACTGTTTTTT. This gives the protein CSSSFGLPTNEKLFF.

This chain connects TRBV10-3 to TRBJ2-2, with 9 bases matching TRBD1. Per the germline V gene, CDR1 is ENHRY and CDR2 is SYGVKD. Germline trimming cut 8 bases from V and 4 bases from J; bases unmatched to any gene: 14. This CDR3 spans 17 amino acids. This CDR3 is CAIGPAPGQGSTGELFF. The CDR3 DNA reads TGTGCCATCGGCCCCGCCCCCGGACAGGGGAGCACCGGGGAGCTGTTTTTT.

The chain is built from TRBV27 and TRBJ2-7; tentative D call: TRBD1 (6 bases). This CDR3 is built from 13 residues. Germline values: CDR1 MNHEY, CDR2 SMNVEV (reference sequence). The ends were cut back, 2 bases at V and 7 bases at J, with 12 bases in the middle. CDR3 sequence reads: CASSLTGPGEQYF. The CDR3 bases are TGTGCCAGCAGTTTAACAGGGCCTGGAGAGCAGTACTTC.